This T cell receptor (beta chain) originates from a study of blood T cell repertoires in COVID-19. This CDR3 is 15 amino acids long. V was pared by 0 bases and J by 4 bases, with 3 bases of the junction left unmatched. The V gene's germline CDR1 is SGDLS and CDR2 YYNGEE. Repertoires were generated with immunoSEQ multiplex PCR, while TCRdb's copy carries only in-frame clones and drops some. Of 150,000 to 200,000 clones detected, around 86% appear once; the ten largest clones hold roughly 2.4%. The receptor was derived from an elderly woman with COVID-19, enrolled during active disease. Specimen: peripheral blood. This chain connects TRBV9 to TRBJ2-2, with 7 bases aligning to TRBD2. As DNA, the CDR3 is TGTGCCAGCAGCGTAGCGGCGGGAGCCACCGGGGAGCTGTTTTTT. This encodes CASSVAAGATGELFF.